This TCR beta chain was profiled in a study of T-cell memory formation after mild COVID-19. Study-level background: TCR clusters largely stayed donor specific.

5'RACE, which relied on constant-segment primers, yielded TCR alpha and TCR beta cDNA libraries carrying sample barcodes and UMIs. TCRdb re-called the 5' RACE reads with MiXCR, one entry per CDR3 protein. This table has several thousand distinct CDR3 sequences, around 17% appearing once. Findings of the study overall: Pre-infection memory held some responding clones, suggesting pre-existing cross-reactive T cells responded. Clones contracting over day 15 to 85 were CD4/CD8 balanced, with later expanders leaning CD4+.

In this sample, this clonotype is medium-sized. Its specificity is not known. The sequenced sample consisted of PBMCs or a T cell subset sorted from them (not recorded which). This TCR was sampled from an adult who had mild COVID-19 (a few samples of this study predate the infection). Cell type and time point are not known.

Written as DNA, the CDR3 is TGTGCCAGCAGGGAGGGGCAGGGGGCGGTTGAGCAGTACTTC. Translated, it gives CASREGQGAVEQYF. This chain connects TRBV12-3 or TRBV12-4 to TRBJ2-7; TRBD1 aligns across 8 bases. V gave up 6 bases and J gave up 7 bases; unmatched junction bases: 11. The CDR3 has 14 residues.